This TCR beta chain comes out of a study of cytomegalovirus exposure and HLA in healthy donors. At the level of the study: Early released data had tens of millions of unique TCRs, all coming from HLA-typed donors.

About this clone: Its target is not known.

Use of 60 Vbeta and 13 Jbeta primers characterized the PCR. The protocol was immunoSEQ multiplex PCR, while the TCRdb copy is restricted to in-frame clones and leaves out a portion. The table records fewer than 95,000 clones, over 55% of them present only once. This cohort consisted of healthy bone marrow donors. Findings and limits, study-wide: Among the sequence variants, a highly shared cluster was likely an artifact of sequencing. The study labeled fewer than 200 TCR beta chains cytomegalovirus-associated.

Germline loops: CDR1 MNHEY, CDR2 SMNVEV (reference sequence). Trimming cost V 0 bases and J 2 bases; bases outside gene matches: 6. The CDR3 totals 16 residues. Sample: PBMCs. The sequence was obtained from a woman in her 50s in good health and CMV-seropositive. This chain joins TRBV27 and TRBJ2-7; 8 bases agree with TRBD1. The CDR3 region is CASSLSAGTGAYEQYF. CDR3 bases: TGTGCCAGCAGTTTATCGGCCGGGACAGGTGCCTACGAGCAGTACTTC.